This passage covers 5 T cell receptor beta chains from one sample sequenced in a study of blood T cell repertoires in COVID-19. Using immunoSEQ multiplex PCR, the repertoire was profiled, and TCRdb retains in-frame clones only, with some absent. The sample shows 120,000 to 150,000 clones, around 79% of them seen only once. The sample taken for sequencing was peripheral blood. Receptor source: a man aged 55 to 70 with acute or convalescent COVID-19.

This clone turned up a few times. This chain uses TRBV7-8 with TRBJ2-3; 11 bases map to TRBD2. CDR1 and CDR2 from the germline V gene are SGHVS and FQNEAQ. V shed 2 bases, J shed 6 bases, and the junction held 7 bases outside the gene matches. The CDR3 is 16 amino acids. CDR3 residues: CASSLRTSGSKDTQYF. CDR3 bases: TGTGCCAGCAGCTTAAGAACTAGCGGGAGCAAGGATACGCAGTATTTT.

The chain carries TRBV30 and TRBJ1-4; D remains unclear. The CDR3 totals 14 residues. The V gene lost 0 bases and the J gene lost 7 bases, with 12 bases spanning the gap. CDR1 is GTSNPN and CDR2 is SVGIG in the germline V gene (reference sequence). The CDR3: CAWSVLGESEKLFF. The CDR3, as DNA: TGTGCCTGGAGTGTACTCGGAGAGAGTGAAAAACTGTTTTTT.

This rearrangement joins TRBV27 to TRBJ2-3; D is undetermined. V lost 5 bases, J lost 2 bases, and 20 bases lay in between. CDR1 and CDR2 from the germline V gene are MNHEY and SMNVEV (reference sequence). The CDR3 is made up of 17 amino acids. CDR3 nucleotides: TGTGCCAGCAGTGAATCCGACGGGTCATGGCCCACAGATACGCAGTATTTT. Protein sequence: CASSESDGSWPTDTQYF.

This chain links TRBV19 with TRBJ2-6; TRBD1 agrees at 10 bases. Germline V lookup: CDR1 LNHDA, CDR2 SQIVND (reference sequence). The CDR3 has 18 residues. The V segment lost 4 bases and the J segment 2 bases; nucleotides outside the gene matches: 8. The CDR3 nucleotides read TGTGCCAGTAGTACTGGGACAGGGGTTGGCACTGGGGCCAACGTCCTGACTTTC. This sequence encodes CASSTGTGVGTGANVLTF. Filled out from reference TRBV19 and TRBJ2-6, the complete variable domain reads DGGITQSPKYLFRKEGQNVTLSCEQNLNHDAMYWYRQDPGQGLRLIYYSQIVNDFQKGDIAEGYSVSREKKESFPLTVTSAQKNPTAFYLCASSTGTGVGTGANVLTFGAGSRLTVL.

A note on this clone: A junction boundary mismatches the germline segment, possibly from a read error. This rearrangement joins TRBV6-5 to TRBJ1-4; 8 bases align to TRBD1. This CDR3 is built from 14 residues. Looked up from germline, CDR1 is MNHEY and CDR2 is SVGAGI. Written as DNA, the CDR3 is TGTGCCAGCAGCTCGGGACAGGTTTTTGAAAACCTGTTTTTT. Translated, it gives CASSSGQVFENLFF.